This T cell receptor beta chain originates from a study of radiotherapy plus CTLA-4 blockade in lung cancer. Study summary: Among enrolled patients, over 15% responded and 31% achieved disease control. Study findings and constraints: Researchers report tumor-derived TCR clones expanding in blood after radiotherapy plus ipilimumab.

Here immunoSEQ multiplex PCR was the method, and the copy in TCRdb shows in-frame clones only, minus some. The sample lists some 33,000 clones; 60% to 80% were seen once. A remark on this clone: Its antigen is as yet unknown.

The sample was peripheral blood, taken from a patient treated with radiotherapy plus ipilimumab. This receptor was taken from a human donor with non-small cell lung cancer whose response to radiotherapy plus ipilimumab could not be evaluated.

The CDR3 DNA is TGTGCCACGGGACAGGCTGCTGAAGCTTTCTTT. This codes for CATGQAAEAFF. The V gene is TRBV7-8, the J gene TRBJ1-1; 8 bases are shared with TRBD1. J gave up 6 bases and V 10 bases, and 4 bases lay outside the gene matches. Germline V gene sequence: CDR1 SGHVS, CDR2 FQNEAQ. This CDR3 is built from 11 residues.